One and the same sample provided the 18 T cell receptor beta chains below, sequenced in a study of response to subunit inactivated influenza vaccine. TCRdb re-analysed the RT-PCR reads in MiXCR, keeping a single row per CDR3 protein. In the table there are hundreds of thousands of distinct CDR3 sequences, about 14% of which are singletons. Here the sequenced sample was PBMCs from blood, taken roughly 15 days before vaccination. The source of these receptors is a man aged 50 or older who received an inactivated influenza vaccine.

This CDR3 is CASRSTSGEQYF. CDR3 coding DNA: TGTGCCAGCAGATCTACTAGCGGCGAGCAGTACTTC. The gene calls are TRBV6-5 and TRBJ2-7, with 8 bases lining up with TRBD2. The CDR3 runs to 12 residues. In germline, CDR1 is MNHEY, CDR2 SVGAGI. Trimming removed 6 bases from V and 6 bases from J; junction bases left unmatched: 4.

This clonotype has only a few counts. This chain links TRBV6-1 with TRBJ1-4, with D possibly matching TRBD1 (6 bases). Deletions cut 2 bases from V and 5 bases from J, with 12 bases between. There are 15 residues in the CDR3. The germline gives CDR1 MNHNS, CDR2 SASEGT. The CDR3 nucleotides are TGTGCCAGCAGTGAATTAGACAGGTCAAATGAAAAACTGTTTTTT. Translated, it gives CASSELDRSNEKLFF.

This clonotype was counted ten times or more. CDR3 bases: TGCGCCAGCAGCCGAACTTGGGACACTGAAGCTTTCTTT. Its translation: CASSRTWDTEAFF. The rearrangement uses TRBV4-1 and TRBJ1-1; D ambiguous. The V and J ends lost 4 bases and 3 bases respectively, with 9 bases between them. Germline V gives CDR1 MGHRA, CDR2 YSYEKL. The CDR3 has 13 amino acids.

This clonotype was counted only a few times. This chain connects TRBV28 to TRBJ2-1; tentatively, D is TRBD2 (5 bases). The CDR3 has 13 residues. Per germline, CDR1 MDHEN and CDR2 SYDVKM. Trimming took 6 bases from V and 7 from J, leaving 13 bases between them. The CDR3 nucleotides read TGTGCCAGCAGGTCGACAACGGGGAATGAGCAGTTCTTC. This sequence encodes CASRSTTGNEQFF.

The chain carries TRBV18 and TRBJ2-5, with D perhaps matching TRBD1 (6 bases). Trimming shortened V by 0 bases and J by 1 base, and 9 bases separated the two germline ends. The CDR3 is 15 residues long. Germline lookup yields CDR1 KGHSH and CDR2 LQKENI. This chain's CDR3 is CASSPPQGLQETQYF. In DNA form, the CDR3 reads TGTGCCAGCTCACCACCACAGGGCCTCCAAGAGACCCAGTACTTC.

Here the CDR3 reads CASRGQGITEKLFF. CDR3 in DNA: TGTGCCAGCAGGGGCCAAGGGATAACCGAAAAACTGTTTTTT. The genes are TRBV7-9 and TRBJ1-4; D is ambiguous. Germline V gene lookup returns CDR1 SEHNR and CDR2 FQNEAQ (reference sequence). Trimming took off 6 bases at V and 8 bases at J, with 16 bases between the two ends. The CDR3 is 14 amino acids.

The V and J genes are TRBV3-1 and TRBJ2-1, with TRBD1 as a possible D gene (5 bases). Germline V gives CDR1 LGHDT, CDR2 YNNKEL (reference sequence). Trimming took off 2 bases at V and 4 bases at J, with 12 bases between the two ends. The CDR3 totals 15 residues. The DNA for the CDR3 is TGTGCCAGCAGCCAACTACAGGCTGATTACAATGAGCAGTTCTTC. Its translation: CASSQLQADYNEQFF.

The genes are TRBV20-1 and TRBJ2-2; 10 bases fit TRBD2. CDR3 length: 17 amino acids. CDR1 and CDR2 from the germline V gene are DFQATT and SNEGSKA (reference sequence). Trimming took 3 bases from V and 0 from J; bases not matched to a gene: 7. Here the CDR3 reads CSASPLAGASNTGELFF. In DNA, the CDR3 is TGCAGTGCTAGTCCCCTAGCGGGGGCCTCGAACACCGGGGAGCTGTTTTTT.

In this sample, this clonotype turned up a few times. The CDR3 DNA follows: TGCAGTGCTAGTAATCCTAGTCGCAATGAGCAGTTCTTC. This codes for CSASNPSRNEQFF. The gene calls are TRBV20-1 and TRBJ2-1; D is unclear. The CDR3 extends over 13 amino acids. The germline V and J ends were trimmed by 3 bases and 6 bases, with 12 bases remaining between them. Germline CDR1 is DFQATT and CDR2 is SNEGSKA (reference sequence).

This clonotype was counted a few times. The chain uses TRBV30 and TRBJ2-7; D perhaps matches TRBD1 (6 bases). This CDR3 has 15 amino acids. Trimming pared 7 bases from V and 0 bases from J, leaving 19 bases between. Per germline, CDR1 GTSNPN and CDR2 SVGIG (reference sequence). The CDR3 loop reads CAYDDRPHSSYEQYF. Written as DNA, the CDR3 is TGTGCCTATGACGACAGGCCTCATAGCTCCTACGAGCAGTACTTC. The full variable domain, with the rest looked up from reference TRBV30 and TRBJ2-7, is SQTIHQWPATLVQPVGSPLSLECTVEGTSNPNLYWYRQAAGRGLQLLFYSVGIGQISSEVPQNLSASRPQDRQFILSSKKLLLSDSGFYLCAYDDRPHSSYEQYFGPGTRLTVT.

The rearrangement links TRBV7-2 to TRBJ1-4, with D maybe TRBD1 (5 bases). Germline V gives CDR1 SGHTA, CDR2 FQGNSA. CDR3 length: 14 residues. The V and J ends lost 5 bases and 7 bases respectively, with 14 bases between them. CDR3 DNA: TGTGCCAGCAGCAAAGGGACCTTTCTTGAAAAACTGTTTTTT. It specifies CASSKGTFLEKLFF.

In this sample, this clonotype turned up a few times. The V call is TRBV7-8, the J call TRBJ1-1; D uncertain. Looked up from germline, CDR1 is SGHVS and CDR2 is FQNEAQ. The V end lost 0 bases, the J end lost 0 bases, and 11 bases lay between the germline ends. The CDR3 loop spans 16 amino acids. The chain's CDR3 is CASSLAIREMNTEAFF. The CDR3 DNA reads TGTGCCAGCAGCTTAGCGATAAGGGAGATGAACACTGAAGCTTTCTTT.

This clonotype has a handful of counts. The CDR3 sequence is CASTKDRADEQYF. CDR3 nucleotides: TGTGCCAGCACCAAGGACAGGGCCGACGAGCAGTACTTC. V is TRBV5-6 and J is TRBJ2-7; TRBD1 matches 8 bases. Trimming cost V 6 bases and J 5 bases; bases outside gene matches: 7. The CDR3 sequence is 13 residues long. Germline assignment: CDR1 SGHDT and CDR2 YYEEEE.

This chain connects TRBV20-1 to TRBJ2-7; TRBD1 matches at 9 bases. The V gene's germline CDR1 is DFQATT and CDR2 SNEGSKA (reference sequence). Losses at the gene ends were 0 bases for V and 3 bases for J; bases not matched to a gene: 6. The CDR3 covers 15 residues. The chain's CDR3 is CSAREQGAARYEQYF. The CDR3 DNA reads TGCAGTGCTAGAGAACAGGGGGCGGCCCGCTACGAGCAGTACTTC.

V is TRBV5-8 and J is TRBJ2-1; D is uncertain. The CDR3 consists of 14 residues. The V and J ends lost 4 bases and 4 bases respectively, with 12 bases between them. The germline gives CDR1 SGHTS, CDR2 YDEGEE. This CDR3 reads CASSPGSDYNEQFF. The CDR3 DNA sequence: TGTGCCAGCAGCCCAGGTTCAGATTACAATGAGCAGTTCTTC.

The chain has TRBV12-3 or TRBV12-4 and TRBJ2-1; TRBD2 matches at 9 bases. V lost 1 base and J lost 7; bases outside the gene matches: 8. This CDR3 spans 16 amino acids. CDR3 loop: CASSLGLSGGNNEQFF. CDR3 nucleotide sequence: TGTGCCAGCAGTTTAGGGCTTAGCGGGGGCAATAATGAGCAGTTCTTC.

The chain uses TRBV20-1 and TRBJ1-6, with D maybe TRBD1 (6 bases). Germline V gene data show CDR1 as DFQATT and CDR2 as SNEGSKA (reference sequence). The CDR3 sequence is 18 residues long. The V end lost 2 bases, the J end lost 0 bases, and 17 bases lay between the germline ends. CDR3 amino acids: CSARRFGGASSYNSPLHF. The DNA for the CDR3 is TGCAGTGCTAGAAGGTTTGGGGGGGCTAGCTCCTATAATTCACCCCTCCACTTT.

The table lists this clonotype with a few counts. The chain uses TRBV20-1 and TRBJ2-2; 9 bases line up with TRBD2. The germline gives CDR1 DFQATT, CDR2 SNEGSKA (reference sequence). The CDR3 sequence is 17 residues long. V lost 3 bases and J lost 2; bases outside the gene matches: 10. The CDR3 DNA follows: TGCAGTGCTAGGGGGCCCATAGCGGGGGCCAACACCGGGGAGCTGTTTTTT. Its protein is CSARGPIAGANTGELFF.